This T cell receptor (beta chain) was captured in a study of T-cell reconstitution after alpha-beta-depleted transplantation in children. V was shortened by 1 base and J by 1 base, with 13 bases between the two germline ends. The CDR3 is 16 residues long. The germline gives CDR1 MDHEN, CDR2 SYDVKM. A TCRbeta library incorporating unique molecular identifiers was prepared. TCRdb fed the PCR reads into MiXCR, producing one record per CDR3 protein. The table has hundreds of thousands of distinct CDR3 sequences, 15% to 20% seen once; the top ten hold around 0.96%. The chain links TRBV28 to TRBJ2-5; D gene unclear. This receptor was identified in a human donor who donated a stem cell graft to a child with acute myeloid leukemia. Sequences were derived from PBMCs from the stem cell graft donor, sampled from the stem cell graft. The CDR3 spells CASSLFGSLFQETQYF. The CDR3 nucleotides are TGTGCCAGCAGTTTATTTGGCAGCCTTTTCCAAGAGACCCAGTACTTC. The complete variable domain, with remaining parts taken from reference TRBV28 and TRBJ2-5, reads DVKVTQSSRYLVKRTGEKVFLECVQDMDHENMFWYRQDPGLGLRLIYFSYDVKMKEKGDIPEGYSVSREKKERFSLILESASTNQTSMYLCASSLFGSLFQETQYFGPGTRLLVL.